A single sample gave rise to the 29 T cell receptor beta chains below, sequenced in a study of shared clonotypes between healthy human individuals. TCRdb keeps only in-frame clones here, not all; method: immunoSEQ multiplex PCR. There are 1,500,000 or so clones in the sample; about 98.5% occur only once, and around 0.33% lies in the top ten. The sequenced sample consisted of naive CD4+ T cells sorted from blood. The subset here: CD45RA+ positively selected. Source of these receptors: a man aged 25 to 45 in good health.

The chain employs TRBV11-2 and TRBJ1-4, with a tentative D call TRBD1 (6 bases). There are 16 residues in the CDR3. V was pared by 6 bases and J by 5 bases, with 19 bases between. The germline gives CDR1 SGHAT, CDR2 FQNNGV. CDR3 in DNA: TGTGCCAGCAGACGAGGGGGGGCCTACAGGAATGAAAAACTGTTTTTT. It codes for CASRRGGAYRNEKLFF. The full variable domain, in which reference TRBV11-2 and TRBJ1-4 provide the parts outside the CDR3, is EAGVAQSPRYKIIEKRQSVAFWCNPISGHATLYWYQQILGQGPKLLIQFQNNGVVDDSQLPKDRFSAERLKGVDSTLKIQPAKLEDSAVYLCASRRGGAYRNEKLFFGSGTQLSVL.

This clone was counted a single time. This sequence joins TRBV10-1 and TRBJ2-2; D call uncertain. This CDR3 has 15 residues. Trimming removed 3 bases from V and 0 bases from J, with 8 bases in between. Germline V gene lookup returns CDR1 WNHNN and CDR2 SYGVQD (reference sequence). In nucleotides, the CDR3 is TGCGCCAGCAGTGATAGCAGACCGAACACCGGGGAGCTGTTTTTT. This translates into CASSDSRPNTGELFF.

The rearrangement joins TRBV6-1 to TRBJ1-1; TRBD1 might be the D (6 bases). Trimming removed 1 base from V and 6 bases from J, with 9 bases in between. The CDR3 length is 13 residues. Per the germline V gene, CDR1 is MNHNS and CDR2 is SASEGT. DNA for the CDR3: TGTGCCAGCAGTGAAGTGGGGGGCCCTGAAGCTTTCTTT. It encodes CASSEVGGPEAFF.

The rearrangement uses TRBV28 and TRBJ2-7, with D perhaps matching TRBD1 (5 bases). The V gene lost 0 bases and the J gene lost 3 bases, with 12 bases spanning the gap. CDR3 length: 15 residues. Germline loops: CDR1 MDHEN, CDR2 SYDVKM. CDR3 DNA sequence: TGTGCCAGCAGTTTATGGAAGGGGTTGGGCTACGAGCAGTACTTC. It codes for CASSLWKGLGYEQYF.

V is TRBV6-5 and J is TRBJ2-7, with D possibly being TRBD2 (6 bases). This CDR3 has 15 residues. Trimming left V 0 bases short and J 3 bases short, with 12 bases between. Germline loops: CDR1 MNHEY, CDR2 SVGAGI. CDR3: CASSYSGGILYEQYF. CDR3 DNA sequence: TGTGCCAGCAGTTACTCCGGGGGAATTCTCTACGAGCAGTACTTC.

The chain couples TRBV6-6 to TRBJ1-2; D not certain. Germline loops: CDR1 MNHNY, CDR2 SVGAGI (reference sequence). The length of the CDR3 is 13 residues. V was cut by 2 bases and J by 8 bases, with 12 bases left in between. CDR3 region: CASSYRPFGGYTF. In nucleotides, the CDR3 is TGTGCCAGCAGTTACCGACCATTCGGGGGCTACACCTTC.

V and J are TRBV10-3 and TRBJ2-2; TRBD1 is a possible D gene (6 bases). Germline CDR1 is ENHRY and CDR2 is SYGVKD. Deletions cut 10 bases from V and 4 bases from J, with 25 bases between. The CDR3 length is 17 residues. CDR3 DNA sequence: TGTGCCAGCAATTACGGAGAAGGGGGAGTTGCCACCGGGGAGCTGTTTTTT. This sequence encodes CASNYGEGGVATGELFF.

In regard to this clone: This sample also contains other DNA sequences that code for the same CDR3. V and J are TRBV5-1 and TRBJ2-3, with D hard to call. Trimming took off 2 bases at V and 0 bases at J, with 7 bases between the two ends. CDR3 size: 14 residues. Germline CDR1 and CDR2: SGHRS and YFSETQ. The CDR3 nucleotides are TGCGCCAGCAGCTTAACTTCTAGCACAGATACGCAGTATTTT. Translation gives CASSLTSSTDTQYF.

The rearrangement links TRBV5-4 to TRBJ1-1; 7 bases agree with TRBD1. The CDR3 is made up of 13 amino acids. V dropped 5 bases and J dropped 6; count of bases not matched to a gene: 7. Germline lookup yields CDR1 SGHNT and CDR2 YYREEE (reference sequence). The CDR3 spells CASSRDRVAEAFF. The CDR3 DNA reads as TGTGCCAGCAGTCGTGACAGGGTGGCTGAAGCTTTCTTT. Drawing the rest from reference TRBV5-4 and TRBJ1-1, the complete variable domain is ETGVTQSPTHLIKTRGQQVTLRCSSQSGHNTVSWYQQALGQGPQFIFQYYREEENGRGNFPPRFSGLQFPNYSSELNVNALELDDSALYLCASSRDRVAEAFFGQGTRLTVV.

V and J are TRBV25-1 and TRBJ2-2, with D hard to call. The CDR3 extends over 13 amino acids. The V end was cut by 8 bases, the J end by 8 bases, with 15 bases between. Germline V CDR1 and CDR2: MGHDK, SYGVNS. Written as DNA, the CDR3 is TGTGCCAGCCAATTAGCCAACAAGGGGGAGCTGTTTTTT. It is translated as CASQLANKGELFF. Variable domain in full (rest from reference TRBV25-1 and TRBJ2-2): EADIYQTPRYLVIGTGKKITLECSQTMGHDKMYWYQQDPGMELHLIHYSYGVNSTEKGDLSSESTVSRIRTEHFPLTLESARPSHTSQYLCASQLANKGELFFGEGSRLTVL.

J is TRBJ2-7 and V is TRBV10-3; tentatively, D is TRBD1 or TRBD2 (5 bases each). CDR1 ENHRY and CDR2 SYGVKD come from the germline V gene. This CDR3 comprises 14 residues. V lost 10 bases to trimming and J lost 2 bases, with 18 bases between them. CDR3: CATQARDAAYEQYF. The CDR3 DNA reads TGTGCCACCCAAGCCCGGGACGCGGCCTACGAGCAGTACTTC.

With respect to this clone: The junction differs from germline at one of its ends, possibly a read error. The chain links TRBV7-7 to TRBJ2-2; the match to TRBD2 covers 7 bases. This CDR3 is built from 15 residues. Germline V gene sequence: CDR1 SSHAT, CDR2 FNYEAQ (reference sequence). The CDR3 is CASSFGRTNTGELFF. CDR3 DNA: TGTGCTAGCAGCTTCGGGAGGACGAACACCGGGGAGCTGTTTTTT.

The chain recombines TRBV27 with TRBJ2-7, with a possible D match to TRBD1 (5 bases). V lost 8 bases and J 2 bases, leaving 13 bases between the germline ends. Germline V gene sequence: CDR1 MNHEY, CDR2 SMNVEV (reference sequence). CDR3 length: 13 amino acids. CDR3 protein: CASSRVSAYEQYF. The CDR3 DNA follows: TGTGCCAGCTCCAGGGTGTCGGCCTACGAGCAGTACTTC.

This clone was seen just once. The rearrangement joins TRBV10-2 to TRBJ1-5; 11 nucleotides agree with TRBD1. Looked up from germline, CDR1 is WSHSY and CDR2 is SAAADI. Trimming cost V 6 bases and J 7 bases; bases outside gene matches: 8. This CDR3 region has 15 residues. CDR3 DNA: TGCGCCAGCAGGGGGACAGGGGGGTTCTGGCAGCCCCAGCATTTT. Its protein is CASRGTGGFWQPQHF.

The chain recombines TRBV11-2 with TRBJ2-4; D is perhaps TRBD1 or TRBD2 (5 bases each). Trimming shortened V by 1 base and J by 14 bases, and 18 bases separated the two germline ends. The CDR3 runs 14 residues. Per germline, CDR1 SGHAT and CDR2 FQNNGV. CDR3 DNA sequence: TGTGCCAGCAGCTTAGCAGGGAGTGGGGTTCGTGAGTACTTC. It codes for CASSLAGSGVREYF.

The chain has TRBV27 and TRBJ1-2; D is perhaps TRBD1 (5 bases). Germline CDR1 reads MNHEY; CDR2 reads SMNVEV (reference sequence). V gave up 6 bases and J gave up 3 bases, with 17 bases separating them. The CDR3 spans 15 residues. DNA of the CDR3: TGTGCCAGCAGCCTATGGCCGGGGGGATACTATGGCTACACCTTC. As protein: CASSLWPGGYYGYTF.

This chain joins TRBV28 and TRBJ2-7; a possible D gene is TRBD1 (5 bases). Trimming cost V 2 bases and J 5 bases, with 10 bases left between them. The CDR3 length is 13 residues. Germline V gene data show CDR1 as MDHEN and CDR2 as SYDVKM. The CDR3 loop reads CASSLPGHDEQYF. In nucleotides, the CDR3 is TGTGCCAGCAGTTTACCAGGGCACGACGAGCAGTACTTC.

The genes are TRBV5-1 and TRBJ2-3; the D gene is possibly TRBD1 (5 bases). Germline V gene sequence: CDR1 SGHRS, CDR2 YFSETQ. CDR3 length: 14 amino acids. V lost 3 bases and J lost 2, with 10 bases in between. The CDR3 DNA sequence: TGCGCCAGCAGCTCCATAGGGGTCACAGATACGCAGTATTTT. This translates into CASSSIGVTDTQYF.

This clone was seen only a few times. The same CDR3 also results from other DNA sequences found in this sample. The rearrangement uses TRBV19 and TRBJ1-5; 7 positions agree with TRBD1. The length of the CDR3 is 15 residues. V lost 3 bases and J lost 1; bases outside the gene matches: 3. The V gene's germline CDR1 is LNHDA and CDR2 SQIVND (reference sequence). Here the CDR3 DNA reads TGTGCCAGTAGTATGACAGGGTTGAGCAATCAGCCCCAGCATTTT. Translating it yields CASSMTGLSNQPQHF.

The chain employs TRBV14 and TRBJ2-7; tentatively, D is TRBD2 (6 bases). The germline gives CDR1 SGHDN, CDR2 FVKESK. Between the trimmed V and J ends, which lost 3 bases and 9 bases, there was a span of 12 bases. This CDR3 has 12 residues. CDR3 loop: CASSQGGSAQYF. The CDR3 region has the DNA TGTGCCAGCAGCCAGGGGGGTTCGGCGCAGTACTTC.

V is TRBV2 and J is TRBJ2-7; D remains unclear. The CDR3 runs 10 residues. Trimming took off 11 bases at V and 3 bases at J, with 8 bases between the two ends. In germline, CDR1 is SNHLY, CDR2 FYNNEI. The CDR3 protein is CASYLYEQYF. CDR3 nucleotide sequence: TGTGCCTCATACCTCTACGAGCAGTACTTC. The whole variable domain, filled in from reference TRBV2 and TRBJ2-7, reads EPEVTQTPSHQVTQMGQEVILRCVPISNHLYFYWYRQILGQKVEFLVSFYNNEISEKSEIFDDQFSVERPDGSNFTLKIRSTKLEDSAMYFCASYLYEQYFGPGTRLTVT.

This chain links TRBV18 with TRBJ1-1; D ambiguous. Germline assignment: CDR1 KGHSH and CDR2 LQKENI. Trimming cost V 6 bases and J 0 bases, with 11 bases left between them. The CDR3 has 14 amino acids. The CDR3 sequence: CASSQLAVNTEAFF. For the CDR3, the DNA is TGTGCCAGCTCTCAACTTGCAGTGAACACTGAAGCTTTCTTT.

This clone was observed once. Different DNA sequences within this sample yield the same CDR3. CDR3 in DNA: TGCAGCGTGGCGACAGGGGGTGGTGGCTACACCTTC. Its translation is CSVATGGGGYTF. V usage is TRBV29-1 and J usage is TRBJ1-2; 9 bases align to TRBD1. V gave up 6 bases and J gave up 7 bases; unmatched junction bases: 6. The CDR3 contains 12 residues. The germline CDR1 and CDR2 sequences are SQVTM and ANQGSEA.

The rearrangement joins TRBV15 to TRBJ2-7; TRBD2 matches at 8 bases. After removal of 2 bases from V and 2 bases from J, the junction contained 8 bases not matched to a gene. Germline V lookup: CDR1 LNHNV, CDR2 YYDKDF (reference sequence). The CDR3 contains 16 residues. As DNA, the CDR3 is TGTGCCACCAGCAGAAGGGGGGCGGGAGGAACCTACGAGCAGTACTTC. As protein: CATSRRGAGGTYEQYF.

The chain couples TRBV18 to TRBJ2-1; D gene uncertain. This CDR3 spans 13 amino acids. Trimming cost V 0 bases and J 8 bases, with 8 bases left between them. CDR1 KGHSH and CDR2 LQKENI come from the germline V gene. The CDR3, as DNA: TGTGCCAGCTCACCACCAGCCACGGATGAGCAGTTCTTC. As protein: CASSPPATDEQFF.

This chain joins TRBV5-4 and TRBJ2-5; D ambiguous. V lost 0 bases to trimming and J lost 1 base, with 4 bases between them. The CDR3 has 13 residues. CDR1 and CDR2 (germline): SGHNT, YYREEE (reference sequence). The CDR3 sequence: CASSLELQETQYF. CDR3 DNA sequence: TGTGCCAGCAGCTTGGAGCTCCAAGAGACCCAGTACTTC.

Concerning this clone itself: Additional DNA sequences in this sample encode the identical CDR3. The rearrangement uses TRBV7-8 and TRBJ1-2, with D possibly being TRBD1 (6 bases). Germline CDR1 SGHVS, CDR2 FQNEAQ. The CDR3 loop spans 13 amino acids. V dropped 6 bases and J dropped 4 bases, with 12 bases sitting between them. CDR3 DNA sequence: TGTGCCAGCAGTCCCGGGACACCCTATGGCTACACCTTC. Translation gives CASSPGTPYGYTF.

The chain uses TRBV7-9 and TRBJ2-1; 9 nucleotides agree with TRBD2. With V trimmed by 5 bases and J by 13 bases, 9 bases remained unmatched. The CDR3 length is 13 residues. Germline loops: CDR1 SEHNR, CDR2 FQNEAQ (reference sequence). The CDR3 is CASSPEAGGPQFF. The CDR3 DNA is TGTGCCAGCAGCCCGGAGGCGGGAGGGCCCCAGTTCTTC.

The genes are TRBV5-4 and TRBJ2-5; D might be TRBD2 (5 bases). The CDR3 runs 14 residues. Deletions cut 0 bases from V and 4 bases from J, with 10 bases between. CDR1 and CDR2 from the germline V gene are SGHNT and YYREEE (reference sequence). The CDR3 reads CASSLEGAGETQYF. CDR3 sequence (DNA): TGTGCCAGCAGCTTGGAGGGTGCGGGAGAGACCCAGTACTTC.